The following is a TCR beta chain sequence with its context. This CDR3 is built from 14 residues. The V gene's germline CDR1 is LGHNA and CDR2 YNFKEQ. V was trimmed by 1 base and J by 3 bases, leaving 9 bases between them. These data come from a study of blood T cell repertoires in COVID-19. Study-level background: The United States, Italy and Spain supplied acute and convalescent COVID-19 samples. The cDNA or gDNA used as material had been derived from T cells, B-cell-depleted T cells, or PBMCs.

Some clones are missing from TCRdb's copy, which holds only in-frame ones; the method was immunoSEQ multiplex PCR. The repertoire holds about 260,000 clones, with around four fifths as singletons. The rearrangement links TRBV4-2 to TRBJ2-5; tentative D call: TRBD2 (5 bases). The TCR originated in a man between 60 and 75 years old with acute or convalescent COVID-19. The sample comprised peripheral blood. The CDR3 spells CASSQGRVEETQYF. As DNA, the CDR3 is TGTGCCAGCAGCCAAGGGCGGGTGGAAGAGACCCAGTACTTC.